This TCR beta chain originates from a study of CD8+ T cells in alopecia areata. Turning to the study itself: The percentage of affected scalp area served as the score of severity for treated patients. Study-wide points: While patients received tofacitinib, many expanded lesional clones remained present in scalp and blood.

Following RNA extraction, reverse transcription yielded cDNA that acted as the sequencing template. Sequencing used immunoSEQ multiplex PCR; TCRdb keeps in-frame clones, though not all of them. The profile shows about 42,000 clones, about nine tenths of them singletons. Germline V gene sequence: CDR1 MDHEN, CDR2 SYDVKM. This CDR3 is built from 13 residues. V gave up 6 bases and J gave up 7 bases, with 13 bases separating them. Regarding treatment: oral pan-JAK inhibitor, 5-10 mg twice daily. Individuals with alopecia areata gave both lesional scalp punch biopsies and peripheral blood for collection. Sorting of PBMCs yielded the CD4+ and CD8+ T cells. Concerning this clone: Antigen unknown.

This TCR was sampled from a human donor with alopecia areata. The chain combines TRBV28 with TRBJ2-1, with a tentative D call TRBD2 (6 bases). The source material was CD8+ T cells sorted from blood, sampled at week 24, from a patient treated with tofacitinib. CDR3 coding DNA: TGTGCCAGCAGCCAGTACGGAGGGAATGAGCAGTTCTTC. It specifies CASSQYGGNEQFF.